A selection of T cell receptor beta chains follows, all from one sample in a study of CD8+ T cells in alopecia areata. TCRdb keeps only in-frame clones here, not all; method: immunoSEQ multiplex PCR. The profile covers approximately 220,000 clones, with 35% to 45% appearing a single time and just under 0.5% taken by the ten largest. This specimen was CD4+ T cells sorted from blood, taken at approximately week 30, from a patient treated with tofacitinib. These receptors came from a human donor with alopecia areata. Each CDR3 is given with its conserved first and last residue. A D gene is named only where the DNA matches it firmly. Some rows mark clone size as missing; the rest say once, few, many or name a class of expanded clone.

D	size	V	J	DNA	CDR3
NA	NA	TRBV7-9	TRBJ2-7	TGTAGCGTAAATGAGGGCCGTCGACCCTACGAGCAGTACTTC	CSVNEGRRPYEQYF
NA	few	TRBV27	TRBJ1-5	TGTGCCAGCAGTTTAACCCACCCTTATCAGCCCCAGCATTTT	CASSLTHPYQPQHF
TRBD1	NA	TRBV25-1	TRBJ2-1	TGTGCCAGCAGTGGAGACAGGGGGCCCTACAATGAGCAGTTCTTC	CASSGDRGPYNEQFF
NA	NA	TRBV19	TRBJ1-2	TGTGCCAGTAGTAAGGCAGATTATGGCTACACCTTC	CASSKADYGYTF
NA	few	TRBV5-1	TRBJ2-7	TGCGCCTCTGGAGGAGGGAACTCCTACGAGCAGTACTTC	CASGGGNSYEQYF
TRBD2	NA	TRBV7-8	TRBJ2-1	TGTGCCAGCAGCGAACTAGCGACCAATGAGCAGTTCTTC	CASSELATNEQFF
NA	few	TRBV7-9	TRBJ1-1	TGTGCCAGCAGCTCGGTAGGGACTGAAGCTTTCTTT	CASSSVGTEAFF
TRBD1	NA	TRBV2	TRBJ1-2	TGTGCCAGCCCAACCGACAGGGGCTGGGGGGGCTACACCTTC	CASPTDRGWGGYTF
TRBD2	NA	TRBV9	TRBJ2-1	TGTGCCAGCAGCGTAGAACGGAGAGCGGGAGTGGGAAATGAGCAGTTCTTC	CASSVERRAGVGNEQFF
NA	NA	TRBV18	TRBJ2-5	TGTGCCAGCTCATCGGGGCGCGCTCCCGAGACCCAGTACTTC	CASSSGRAPETQYF
TRBD1	NA	TRBV2	TRBJ2-1	TGTGCCAGCAAACGGACAGGGACAGACAATGAGCAGTTCTTC	CASKRTGTDNEQFF
TRBD1	NA	TRBV30	TRBJ1-6	TGTGCCTGGAGTCTGGACAGGGTTGCTTCACCCCTCCACTTT	CAWSLDRVASPLHF
NA	few	TRBV7-2	TRBJ2-7	TGTGCCAGCAGCTATATACTTGAGCAGTACTTC	CASSYILEQYF
TRBD1	once	TRBV27	TRBJ2-3	TGTGCCAGCACCCCAAAGAGGACAGGAAGATACACAGATACGCAGTATTTT	CASTPKRTGRYTDTQYF
NA	few	TRBV5-1	TRBJ1-6	TGCGCCAGCAGCTTGTGGCTAGAGGATTCACCCCTCCACTTT	CASSLWLEDSPLHF
NA	NA	TRBV30	TRBJ1-6	TGTGCCTGGAGTGTATATGGGGCTGGACGGGGAAATTCACCCCTCCACTTT	CAWSVYGAGRGNSPLHF
TRBD2	NA	TRBV30	TRBJ2-1	TGTGCCTGGGGCCCGGGAGCGGGAGGGCCCACCTACAATGAGCAGTTCTTC	CAWGPGAGGPTYNEQFF
NA	NA	TRBV4-2	TRBJ1-1	TGTGCCAGCAGCCAACCCCAGGGAAGCACTGAAGCTTTCTTT	CASSQPQGSTEAFF
NA	few	TRBV4-2	TRBJ1-1	TGTGCCAGCAGCCAAGATCTGGGGGGGAACACTGAAGCTTTCTTT	CASSQDLGGNTEAFF
TRBD2	NA	TRBV30	TRBJ2-4	TGTGCCTGGAGTCTAGCGGGATTGCGGAGGGCCAAAAACATTCAGTACTTC	CAWSLAGLRRAKNIQYF
NA	NA	TRBV29-1	TRBJ1-1	TGCAGGGGGGGGAGGGAAGCTGAAGCTTTCTTT	CRGGREAEAFF
NA	few	TRBV29-1	TRBJ2-7	TGCAGCGTTGGATCGCGGCAGGGATTCTACGAGCAGTACTTC	CSVGSRQGFYEQYF
TRBD1	NA	TRBV30	TRBJ2-3	TGTGCCTGGGACAGGGGAGGAGATACGCAGTATTTT	CAWDRGGDTQYF
NA	few	TRBV19	TRBJ1-2	TGTGCCAGTACCCCAAAGGCAGAACACTATGGCTACACCTTC	CASTPKAEHYGYTF
NA	few	TRBV30	TRBJ2-2	TGTGCCTGGAGTGTACTCTCTAGCCCCGCCGGGGAGCTGTTTTTT	CAWSVLSSPAGELFF
NA	few	TRBV7-8	TRBJ2-1	TGTGCCAGCAGCTTAGGGGACAACATTGCGGCAGGCAATGAGCAGTTCTTC	CASSLGDNIAAGNEQFF
NA	NA	TRBV7-2	TRBJ2-3	TGTGCCAGCAGCCTTACGAAGGGGATTCCTGAGTCTTCAGATACGCAGTATTTT	CASSLTKGIPESSDTQYF
NA	NA	TRBV5-8	TRBJ2-7	TGTGCCAGCAGCCGAGGTCCTAGCGATAGCGAGCAGTACTTC	CASSRGPSDSEQYF
TRBD2	NA	TRBV7-2	TRBJ2-6	TGTGCCAGCAGGTCTAGCGGGAGGGGACCCGGGGCCAACGTCCTGACTTTC	CASRSSGRGPGANVLTF
NA	NA	TRBV13	TRBJ2-3	TGTGCCAGCAGCGGAGGCACAGATACGCAGTATTTT	CASSGGTDTQYF
NA	NA	TRBV30	TRBJ1-5	TGTGCCTGGAGTGTAGGGGGGGTTTCCACTCAGCCCCAGCATTTT	CAWSVGGVSTQPQHF
TRBD2	NA	TRBV2	TRBJ2-5	TGTGCCAGCAGGGGGACTAGCGGGTTACGCGTGGAGACCCAGTACTTC	CASRGTSGLRVETQYF
TRBD2	NA	TRBV29-1	TRBJ2-2	TGCAGCGTTGGACGGGGGGAGAGCACCGGGGAGCTGTTTTTT	CSVGRGESTGELFF
TRBD1	NA	TRBV5-1	TRBJ1-2	TGCGCCAGCAGCGGGGGGACAGGCAATGCTAACTATGGCTACACCTTC	CASSGGTGNANYGYTF
NA	NA	TRBV30	TRBJ1-1	TGTGCCCGAGGGGGGAACACTGAAGCTTTCTTT	CARGGNTEAFF
TRBD2	NA	TRBV6-5	TRBJ2-5	TGTGCCAGCAGCACCGGGACTAGCGTTGAGACCCAGTACTTC	CASSTGTSVETQYF
NA	NA	TRBV29-1	TRBJ1-2	TGCAGCGTTCTTGAGGGGTACAGGGTTCCTAACTATGGCTACACCTTC	CSVLEGYRVPNYGYTF
TRBD1	NA	TRBV10-3	TRBJ1-2	TGTGCCATCAGTGCGGGACAGGGCCATGGCTACACCTTC	CAISAGQGHGYTF
NA	NA	TRBV27	TRBJ1-1	TGTGCCAGCAGTTTAATCCGAGGCACTGAAGCTTTCTTT	CASSLIRGTEAFF
TRBD1	few	TRBV29-1	TRBJ2-7	TGCAGCGTCGTTCCCGGGACAGGGGGTCCCGAGCAGTACTTC	CSVVPGTGGPEQYF
TRBD2	NA	TRBV6-4	TRBJ2-2	TGTGCCAGCAAAGAGCGGGGGAACACCGGGGAGCTGTTTTTT	CASKERGNTGELFF
NA	NA	TRBV6-5	TRBJ2-1	TGTGCCAGCAGTCGGGGCGGCGCCTCGGATGAGCAGTTCTTC	CASSRGGASDEQFF
NA	NA	TRBV7-9	TRBJ2-3	TGTGCCAGCAGCTTAGATGGTATTACGCAGTATTTT	CASSLDGITQYF
TRBD1	NA	TRBV14	TRBJ1-2	TGTGCCAGCAGCCAACTGGGACAGGGCTATGGCTACACCTTC	CASSQLGQGYGYTF
TRBD1	once	TRBV5-1	TRBJ1-2	TGCGCCAGCAGCCGTGACAGGGGGCATAAGTTCGGCTACACCTTC	CASSRDRGHKFGYTF
TRBD2	few	TRBV29-1	TRBJ2-1	TGCAGCGTGGTTAGACTAGCGGGAATTTACAATGAGCAGTTCTTC	CSVVRLAGIYNEQFF
NA	NA	TRBV7-2	TRBJ1-5	TGTGCCAGCACCTACGACCGCAATCAGCCCCAGCATTTT	CASTYDRNQPQHF
TRBD2	few	TRBV5-4	TRBJ2-5	TGTGCCAGCAGCAAGGCTTTCGGGACTAGAGGAGAGACCCAGTACTTC	CASSKAFGTRGETQYF
TRBD2	NA	TRBV30	TRBJ2-3	TGTGCCTGGAGCGGACTAGCGGGAAAGGGAGATACGCAGTATTTT	CAWSGLAGKGDTQYF
TRBD1	few	TRBV30	TRBJ1-2	TGTGCCTGGAGTTTCCGGGACAGGGATGTGGGCGGCTACACCTTC	CAWSFRDRDVGGYTF
TRBD1	few	TRBV30	TRBJ1-2	TGTGCCTGGAGTGTACCCGGGACAGGGGGTGACGGCTACACCTTC	CAWSVPGTGGDGYTF
TRBD2	NA	TRBV5-4	TRBJ2-3	TGTGCCAGCAGCTGGACTAGCGGGACAGATACGCAGTATTTT	CASSWTSGTDTQYF
TRBD1	NA	TRBV20-1	TRBJ1-1	TGCAGTGCTAGACTAATACAGGGGGCATTCTTT	CSARLIQGAFF
NA	NA	TRBV29-1	TRBJ1-2	TGCAGCACCTTGAGGGGCACTGACTATGGCTACACCTTC	CSTLRGTDYGYTF
TRBD1	NA	TRBV30	TRBJ1-2	TGTGCCTGGAGGGGACAGGGGTTTACTAGTGGCTACACCTTC	CAWRGQGFTSGYTF
TRBD1	few	TRBV15	TRBJ1-5	TGTGCCACCAGTCGGGACAGGGCAAATCAGCCCCAGCATTTT	CATSRDRANQPQHF
NA	NA	TRBV5-6	TRBJ2-6	TGTGCCAGCAGCTTGTACGTGCCAGCTGGGGCCAACGTCCTGACTTTC	CASSLYVPAGANVLTF
NA	NA	TRBV30	TRBJ2-1	TGTGCCACGGGGCTCAATGAGCAGTTCTTC	CATGLNEQFF
TRBD1	few	TRBV5-1	TRBJ2-1	TGCGCCAGCAGCCCTACGGGACAGGGGGCGGGGGAGCAGTTCTTC	CASSPTGQGAGEQFF
NA	NA	TRBV5-1	TRBJ2-1	TGCGCCAGCAGCTTGGGACTTCCTTTAGGGGGAAATGAGCAGTTCTTC	CASSLGLPLGGNEQFF